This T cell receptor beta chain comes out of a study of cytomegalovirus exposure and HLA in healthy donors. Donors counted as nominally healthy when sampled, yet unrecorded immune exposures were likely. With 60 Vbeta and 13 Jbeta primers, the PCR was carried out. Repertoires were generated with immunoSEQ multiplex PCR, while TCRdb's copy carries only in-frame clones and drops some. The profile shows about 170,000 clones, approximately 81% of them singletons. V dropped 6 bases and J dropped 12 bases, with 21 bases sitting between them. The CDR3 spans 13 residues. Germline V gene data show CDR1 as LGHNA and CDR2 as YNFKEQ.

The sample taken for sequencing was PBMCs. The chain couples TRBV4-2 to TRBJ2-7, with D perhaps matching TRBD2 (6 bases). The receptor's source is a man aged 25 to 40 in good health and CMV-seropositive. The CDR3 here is CASSPSGGPGTYF. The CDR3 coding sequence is TGTGCCAGCAGTCCTTCTGGAGGGCCGGGCACGTACTTC.